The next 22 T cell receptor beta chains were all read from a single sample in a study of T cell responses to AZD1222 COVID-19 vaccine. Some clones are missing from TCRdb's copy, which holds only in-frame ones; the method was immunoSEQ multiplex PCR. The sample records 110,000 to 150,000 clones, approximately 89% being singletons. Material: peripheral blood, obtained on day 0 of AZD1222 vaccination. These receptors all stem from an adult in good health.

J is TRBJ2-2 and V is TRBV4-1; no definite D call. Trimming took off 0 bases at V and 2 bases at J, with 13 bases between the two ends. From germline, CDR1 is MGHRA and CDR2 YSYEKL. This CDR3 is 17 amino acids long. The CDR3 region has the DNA TGCGCCAGCAGCCAAGATCCGACGACTCTAAACACCGGGGAGCTGTTTTTT. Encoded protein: CASSQDPTTLNTGELFF.

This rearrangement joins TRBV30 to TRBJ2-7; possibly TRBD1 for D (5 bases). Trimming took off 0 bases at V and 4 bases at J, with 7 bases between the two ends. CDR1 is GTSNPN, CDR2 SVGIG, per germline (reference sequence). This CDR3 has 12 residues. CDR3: CAWSVQVYEQYF. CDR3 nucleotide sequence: TGTGCCTGGAGTGTACAGGTATACGAGCAGTACTTC.

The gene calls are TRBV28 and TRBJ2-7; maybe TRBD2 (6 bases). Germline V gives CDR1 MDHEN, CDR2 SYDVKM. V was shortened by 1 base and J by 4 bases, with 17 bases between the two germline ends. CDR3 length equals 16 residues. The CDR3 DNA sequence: TGTGCCAGCAGTTTATCGCCGCGGCGGAGGGGATACGAGCAGTACTTC. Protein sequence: CASSLSPRRRGYEQYF.

For the CDR3, the DNA is TGTGCCAGTAGTATATTAGGACGAGGCACAGATACGCAGTATTTT. Protein sequence: CASSILGRGTDTQYF. The gene calls are TRBV19 and TRBJ2-3; D is ambiguous. The CDR3 covers 15 residues. CDR1 LNHDA and CDR2 SQIVND come from the germline V gene (reference sequence). Trimming cost V 2 bases and J 1 base, with 10 bases left between them.

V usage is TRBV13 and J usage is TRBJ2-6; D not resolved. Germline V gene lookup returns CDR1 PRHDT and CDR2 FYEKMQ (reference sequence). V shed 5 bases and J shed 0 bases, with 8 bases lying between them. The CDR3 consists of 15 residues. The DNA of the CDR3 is TGTGCCAGCAGCACCGGAGACTCTGGGGCCAACGTCCTGACTTTC. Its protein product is CASSTGDSGANVLTF.

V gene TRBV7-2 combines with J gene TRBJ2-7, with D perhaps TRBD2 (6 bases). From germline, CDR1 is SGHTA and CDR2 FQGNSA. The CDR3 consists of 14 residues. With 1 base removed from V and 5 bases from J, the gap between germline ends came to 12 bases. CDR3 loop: CASSLELPSDEQYF. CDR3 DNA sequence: TGTGCCAGCAGCTTAGAACTCCCTAGCGACGAGCAGTACTTC.

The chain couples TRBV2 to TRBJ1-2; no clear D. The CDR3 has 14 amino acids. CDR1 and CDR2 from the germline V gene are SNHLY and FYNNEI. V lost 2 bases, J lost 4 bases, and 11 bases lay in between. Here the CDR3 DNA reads TGTGCCAGCAGTGAAACAACAGCCCCCTATGGCTACACCTTC. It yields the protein CASSETTAPYGYTF.

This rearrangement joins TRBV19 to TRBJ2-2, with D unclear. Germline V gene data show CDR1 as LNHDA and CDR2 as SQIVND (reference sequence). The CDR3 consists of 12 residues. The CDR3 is CASKTHTGELFF. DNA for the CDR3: TGTGCTAGCAAGACCCACACCGGGGAGCTGTTTTTT. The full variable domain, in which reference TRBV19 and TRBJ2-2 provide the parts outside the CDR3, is DGGITQSPKYLFRKEGQNVTLSCEQNLNHDAMYWYRQDPGQGLRLIYYSQIVNDFQKGDIAEGYSVSREKKESFPLTVTSAQKNPTAFYLCASKTHTGELFFGEGSRLTVL.

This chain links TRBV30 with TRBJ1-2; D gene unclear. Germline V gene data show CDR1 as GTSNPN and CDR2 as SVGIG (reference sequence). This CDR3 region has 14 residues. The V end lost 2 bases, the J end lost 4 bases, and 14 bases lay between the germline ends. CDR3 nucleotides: TGTGCCTGGAGTATCCTAAGGCCCGGCTATGGCTACACCTTC. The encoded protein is CAWSILRPGYGYTF.

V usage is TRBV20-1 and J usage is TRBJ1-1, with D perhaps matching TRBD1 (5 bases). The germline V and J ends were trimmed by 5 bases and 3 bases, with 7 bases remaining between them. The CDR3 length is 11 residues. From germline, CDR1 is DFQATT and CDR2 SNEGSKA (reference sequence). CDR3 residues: CSAAQDTEAFF. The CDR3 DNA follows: TGCAGTGCTGCACAGGACACTGAAGCTTTCTTT.

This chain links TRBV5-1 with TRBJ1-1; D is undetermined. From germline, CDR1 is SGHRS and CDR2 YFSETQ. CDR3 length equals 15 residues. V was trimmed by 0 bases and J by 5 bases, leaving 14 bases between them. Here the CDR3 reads CASSLDIARLTEAFF. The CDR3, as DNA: TGCGCCAGCAGCTTGGATATTGCACGCCTGACTGAAGCTTTCTTT.

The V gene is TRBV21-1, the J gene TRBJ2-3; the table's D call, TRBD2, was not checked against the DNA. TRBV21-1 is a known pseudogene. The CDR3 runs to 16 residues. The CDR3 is CASSKLPVDGTDTQYF. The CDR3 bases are TGTGCCAGCAGCAAGTTACCTGTCGACGGGACAGATACGCAGTATTTT.

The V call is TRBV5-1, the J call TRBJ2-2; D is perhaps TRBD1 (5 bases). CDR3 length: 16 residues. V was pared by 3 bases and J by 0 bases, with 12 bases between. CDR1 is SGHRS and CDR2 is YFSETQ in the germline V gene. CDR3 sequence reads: CASSYRTEPNTGELFF. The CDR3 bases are TGCGCCAGCAGCTACAGGACGGAACCGAACACCGGGGAGCTGTTTTTT.

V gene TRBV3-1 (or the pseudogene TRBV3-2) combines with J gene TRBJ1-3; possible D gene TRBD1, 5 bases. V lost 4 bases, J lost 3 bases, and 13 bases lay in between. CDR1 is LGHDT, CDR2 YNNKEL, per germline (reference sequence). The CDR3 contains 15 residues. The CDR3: CASSPVRGLGNTIYF. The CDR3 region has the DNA TGTGCCAGCAGCCCCGTTCGGGGACTTGGAAACACCATATATTTT.

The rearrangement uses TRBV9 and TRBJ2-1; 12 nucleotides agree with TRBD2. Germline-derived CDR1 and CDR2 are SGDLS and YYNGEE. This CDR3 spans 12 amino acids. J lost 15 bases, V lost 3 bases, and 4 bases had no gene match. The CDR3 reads CASSAGTSGLFF. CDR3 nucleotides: TGTGCCAGCAGCGCAGGGACTAGCGGGCTGTTCTTC.

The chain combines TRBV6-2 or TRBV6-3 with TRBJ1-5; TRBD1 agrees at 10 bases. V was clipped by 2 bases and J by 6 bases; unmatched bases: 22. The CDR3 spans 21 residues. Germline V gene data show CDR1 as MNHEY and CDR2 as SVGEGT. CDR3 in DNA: TGTGCCAGCAGTTACCACTCGCGGGGGACAGGGGTTCAGTGGGTAGTTCAGCCCCAGCATTTT. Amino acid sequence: CASSYHSRGTGVQWVVQPQHF.

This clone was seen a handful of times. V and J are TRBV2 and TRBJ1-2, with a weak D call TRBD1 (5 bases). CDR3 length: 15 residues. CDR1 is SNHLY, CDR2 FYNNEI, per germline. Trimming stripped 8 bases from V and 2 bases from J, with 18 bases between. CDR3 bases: TGTGCCAGCCGAAGGAACGACGGGGCGAACTATGGCTACACCTTC. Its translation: CASRRNDGANYGYTF.

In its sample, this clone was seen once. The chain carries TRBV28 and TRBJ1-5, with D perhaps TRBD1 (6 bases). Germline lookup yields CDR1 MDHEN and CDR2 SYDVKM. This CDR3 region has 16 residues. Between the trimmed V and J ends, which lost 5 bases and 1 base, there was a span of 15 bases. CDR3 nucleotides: TGTGCCAGCAGTCCCCGGACAGCCGTAAGCAATCAGCCCCAGCATTTT. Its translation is CASSPRTAVSNQPQHF.

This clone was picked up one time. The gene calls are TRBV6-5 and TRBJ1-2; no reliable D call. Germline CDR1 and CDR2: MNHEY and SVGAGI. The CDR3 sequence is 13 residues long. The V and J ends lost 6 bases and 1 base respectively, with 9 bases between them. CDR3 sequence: CASSRDGNYGYTF. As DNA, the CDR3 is TGTGCCAGCAGCCGCGACGGTAACTATGGCTACACCTTC.

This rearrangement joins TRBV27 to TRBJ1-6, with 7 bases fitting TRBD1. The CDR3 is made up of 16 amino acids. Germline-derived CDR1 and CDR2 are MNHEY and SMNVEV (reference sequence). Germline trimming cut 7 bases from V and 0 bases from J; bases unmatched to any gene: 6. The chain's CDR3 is CASTVQGSSYNSPLHF. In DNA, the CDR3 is TGTGCCAGCACCGTACAGGGGAGCTCCTATAATTCACCCCTCCACTTT.

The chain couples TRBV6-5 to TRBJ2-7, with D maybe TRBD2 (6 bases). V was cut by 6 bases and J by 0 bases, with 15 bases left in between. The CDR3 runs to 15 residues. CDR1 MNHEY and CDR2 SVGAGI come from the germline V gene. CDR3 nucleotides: TGTGCCAGCAGGGGACTGCTTGTGAGCTCCTACGAGCAGTACTTC. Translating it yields CASRGLLVSSYEQYF.

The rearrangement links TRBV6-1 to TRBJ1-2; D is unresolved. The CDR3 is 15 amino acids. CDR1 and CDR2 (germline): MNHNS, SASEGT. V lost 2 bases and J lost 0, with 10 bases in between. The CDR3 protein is CASSELWGANYGYTF. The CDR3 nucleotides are TGTGCCAGCAGTGAACTCTGGGGAGCTAACTATGGCTACACCTTC.